The 23 T cell receptor beta chains presented below share a single source sample, sequenced in a study of blood T cell repertoires in COVID-19. Clones were read by immunoSEQ multiplex PCR, and TCRdb kept only the in-frame ones, dropping some. This repertoire shows about 250,000 clones, approximately 85% found once; its top ten account for 5% to 8%. Material for sequencing was PBMCs or T cells enriched from blood (not recorded which). These receptors originate from a woman in her 50s who had been exposed to COVID-19.

The gene calls are TRBV3-1 (or the pseudogene TRBV3-2) and TRBJ2-3; the D gene is possibly TRBD1 (6 bases). The CDR3 runs 16 residues. Germline CDR1 reads LGHDT; CDR2 reads YNNKEL (reference sequence). V was clipped by 1 base and J by 0 bases, with 11 bases between them. The chain's CDR3 is CASSQVVGGSTDTQYF. The CDR3, as DNA: TGTGCCAGCAGCCAAGTGGTAGGGGGTAGCACAGATACGCAGTATTTT.

V gene TRBV7-8 combines with J gene TRBJ1-2; no reliable D call. Trimming stripped 2 bases from V and 3 bases from J, with 16 bases between. CDR3 length equals 16 residues. Germline V lookup: CDR1 SGHVS, CDR2 FQNEAQ. The CDR3 reads CASSLRAEREHYGYTF. CDR3 DNA: TGTGCCAGCAGCTTAAGAGCGGAGAGGGAACACTATGGCTACACCTTC. Looking up the rest from reference TRBV7-8 and TRBJ1-2 gives the full variable domain: GAGVSQSPRYKVAKRGQDVALRCDPISGHVSLFWYQQALGQGPEFLTYFQNEAQLDKSGLPSDRFFAERPEGSVSTLKIQRTQQEDSAVYLCASSLRAEREHYGYTFGSGTRLTVV.

As to this clone: This specimen includes other DNA sequences encoding the same CDR3. The chain couples TRBV6-5 to TRBJ2-2, with D possibly TRBD1 on 8 matching bases. Trimming stripped 6 bases from V and 5 bases from J, with 10 bases between. Germline assignment: CDR1 MNHEY and CDR2 SVGAGI. The CDR3 covers 13 residues. As DNA, the CDR3 is TGTGCCAGCAGACAGGGGGGGACCGGGGAGCTGTTTTTT. It encodes CASRQGGTGELFF.

The chain recombines TRBV2 with TRBJ1-2, with a weak D call TRBD1 (6 bases). The CDR3 covers 14 residues. Trimming pared 6 bases from V and 5 bases from J, leaving 16 bases between. Germline CDR1 and CDR2: SNHLY and FYNNEI. The CDR3 DNA sequence: TGTGCCAGCAGGTACGGACAGCAAAGTTATGGCTACACCTTC. This translates into CASRYGQQSYGYTF.

The CDR3 region has the DNA TGTGCCAGCAGCTCCTCATTAGGGACAGGGGGCTTGACGCAGTATTTT. Translated: CASSSSLGTGGLTQYF. This sequence joins TRBV7-2 and TRBJ2-3; 12 nucleotides line up with TRBD1. The V and J ends lost 4 bases and 9 bases, in that order; junction bases with no gene match: 11. Germline values: CDR1 SGHTA, CDR2 FQGNSA. The CDR3 consists of 16 residues.

The rearrangement joins TRBV3-1 (or the pseudogene TRBV3-2) to TRBJ2-3; 10 bases map to TRBD2. Trimming removed 2 bases from V and 8 bases from J; junction bases left unmatched: 7. This CDR3 is built from 15 residues. The germline V gene has CDR1 LGHDT and CDR2 YNNKEL (reference sequence). CDR3 in amino acids: CASSQPSGGGVTQYF. In nucleotides, the CDR3 is TGTGCCAGCAGCCAACCTAGCGGGGGTGGAGTTACGCAGTATTTT.

Only one count was recorded for this clone. This chain joins TRBV4-3 and TRBJ2-1; TRBD2 agrees at 11 bases. Trimming cost V 1 base and J 4 bases; bases outside gene matches: 0. Germline values: CDR1 LGHNA, CDR2 YSLEER. There are 15 residues in the CDR3. CDR3 protein: CASSQGLAGYNEQFF. The CDR3 DNA reads as TGCGCCAGCAGCCAAGGACTAGCGGGGTACAATGAGCAGTTCTTC.

This chain joins TRBV19 and TRBJ1-2; D gene unclear. The ends were cut back, 7 bases at V and 5 bases at J, with 23 bases in the middle. The CDR3 length is 16 residues. Germline CDR1 and CDR2: LNHDA and SQIVND (reference sequence). The CDR3 nucleotides are TGTGCCAGTACTCCCACGGGGAGCTTGGGCCTATATGGCTACACCTTC. Its protein product is CASTPTGSLGLYGYTF.

The chain combines TRBV6-2 or TRBV6-3 with TRBJ1-2; 10 nucleotides line up with TRBD1. CDR1 is MNHEY, CDR2 SVGEGT, per germline. The CDR3 has 18 amino acids. Unmatched junction bases numbered 13, after V lost 2 bases and J lost 4 bases. DNA for the CDR3: TGTGCCAGCAGTTACAGCCCATCCGGGACAGGGGACCCCTATGGCTACACCTTC. It is translated as CASSYSPSGTGDPYGYTF.

The chain joins TRBV20-1 to TRBJ2-3, with 8 bases that match TRBD2. The J segment lost 3 bases and the V segment lost 3 bases, leaving 8 bases of the junction unmatched. CDR1 and CDR2 (germline): DFQATT, SNEGSKA (reference sequence). This CDR3 has 15 residues. The chain's CDR3 is CSASTPAGGTDTQYF. The DNA of the CDR3 is TGCAGTGCTAGTACGCCGGCGGGGGGTACAGATACGCAGTATTTT.

The chain joins TRBV15 to TRBJ2-6; 9 bases line up with TRBD1. With V trimmed by 2 bases and J by 0 bases, 11 bases remained unmatched. Germline CDR1 LNHNV, CDR2 YYDKDF (reference sequence). The CDR3 totals 20 residues. CDR3 loop: CATSRRKSGTGNSGANVLTF. CDR3 nucleotide sequence: TGTGCCACCAGCAGAAGAAAATCCGGGACAGGGAACTCTGGGGCCAACGTCCTGACTTTC.

V and J are TRBV3-1 (or the pseudogene TRBV3-2) and TRBJ1-1; the D gene is possibly TRBD1 (5 bases). In germline, CDR1 is LGHDT, CDR2 YNNKEL (reference sequence). The CDR3 length is 13 residues. The V gene lost 4 bases and the J gene lost 2 bases, with 8 bases spanning the gap. As DNA, the CDR3 is TGTGCCAGCAGCCGCGGGGGTAACACTGAAGCTTTCTTT. Amino acid sequence: CASSRGGNTEAFF.

V is TRBV18 and J is TRBJ1-6; 9 nucleotides align to TRBD1. CDR1 is KGHSH and CDR2 is LQKENI in the germline V gene. V shed 3 bases and J 10 bases; nucleotides not matched to a gene: 7. This CDR3 has 15 residues. CDR3 in amino acids: CASSPRDRVVSPLHF. The CDR3 region has the DNA TGTGCCAGCTCACCCCGGGACAGGGTAGTCTCACCCCTCCACTTT.

This clone showed up just a few times. This rearrangement joins TRBV12-3 or TRBV12-4 to TRBJ1-3, with no clear D. CDR3 length: 11 residues. The V gene lost 6 bases and the J gene lost 8 bases, with 8 bases spanning the gap. CDR3 region: CASSPADTIYF. CDR3 nucleotide sequence: TGTGCCAGCAGCCCCGCGGACACCATATATTTT.

This clone has a single count. CDR3: CASSPEQGRAFF. CDR3 nucleotide sequence: TGTGCCAGCAGCCCCGAACAGGGGCGAGCTTTCTTT. The genes are TRBV3-1 (or the pseudogene TRBV3-2) and TRBJ1-1; 7 bases are a match to TRBD1. J lost 10 bases, V lost 4 bases, and 6 bases had no gene match. This CDR3 region has 12 residues. Germline lookup yields CDR1 LGHDT and CDR2 YNNKEL (reference sequence).

The CDR3 DNA is TGTGCCAGCAGCGTCCGGGACAGGGCGCGCTACACCTTC. Its translation: CASSVRDRARYTF. The chain joins TRBV11-1 to TRBJ1-2; 9 bases match TRBD1. V dropped 5 bases and J dropped 9; count of bases not matched to a gene: 7. This CDR3 has 13 residues. Per germline, CDR1 SGHAT and CDR2 FQDESV (reference sequence).

V usage is TRBV7-9 and J usage is TRBJ1-5; D perhaps matches TRBD1 (6 bases). The CDR3 loop spans 14 amino acids. Germline V CDR1 and CDR2: SEHNR, FQNEAQ (reference sequence). Trimming removed 3 bases from V and 5 bases from J, with 11 bases in between. CDR3 region: CASSFGGADQPQHF. Here the CDR3 DNA reads TGTGCCAGCAGCTTTGGGGGGGCCGATCAGCCCCAGCATTTT.

In its sample, this clone was seen a few times. J is TRBJ1-1 and V is TRBV18; no clear D. The germline gives CDR1 KGHSH, CDR2 LQKENI. Trimming took off 3 bases at V and 11 bases at J, with 19 bases between the two ends. This CDR3 is built from 14 residues. The CDR3, as DNA: TGTGCCAGCTCACCCTACCAGGACGGGAGTAAGGCTTTCTTT. Translation: CASSPYQDGSKAFF.

V usage is TRBV19 and J usage is TRBJ1-1, with 7 bases aligning to TRBD1. In germline, CDR1 is LNHDA, CDR2 SQIVND (reference sequence). The CDR3 has 15 amino acids. Trimming cost V 0 bases and J 3 bases; bases outside gene matches: 4. The CDR3 bases are TGTGCCAGTAGTATAGAATGGAGGGGGCACACTGAAGCTTTCTTT. Translation: CASSIEWRGHTEAFF. Looking up the rest from reference TRBV19 and TRBJ1-1 gives the full variable domain: DGGITQSPKYLFRKEGQNVTLSCEQNLNHDAMYWYRQDPGQGLRLIYYSQIVNDFQKGDIAEGYSVSREKKESFPLTVTSAQKNPTAFYLCASSIEWRGHTEAFFGQGTRLTVV.

V is TRBV7-9 and J is TRBJ1-2; perhaps TRBD1 as D (6 bases). CDR3 length equals 12 residues. The V and J ends lost 2 bases and 8 bases respectively, with 9 bases between them. The germline V gene has CDR1 SEHNR and CDR2 FQNEAQ (reference sequence). CDR3 coding DNA: TGTGCCAGCAGCTTATCAGGGGTCGGCTACACCTTC. Protein: CASSLSGVGYTF.

This chain uses TRBV5-4 with TRBJ2-1, with 9 bases aligning to TRBD2. V shed 1 base and J 2 bases; nucleotides not matched to a gene: 4. CDR3 size: 16 residues. From germline, CDR1 is SGHNT and CDR2 YYREEE (reference sequence). The CDR3 coding sequence is TGTGCCAGCAGCTTGAACAGCGGGGGGCCCTACAATGAGCAGTTCTTC. Translation gives CASSLNSGGPYNEQFF.

The chain employs TRBV7-8 and TRBJ1-6, with D hard to call. Germline V gives CDR1 SGHVS, CDR2 FQNEAQ. Trimming removed 2 bases at V and 8 bases at J, with 10 bases between. The CDR3 loop spans 14 amino acids. The CDR3 DNA sequence: TGTGCCAGCAGCTTAATGTTAGAGGATTCACCCCTCCACTTT. It specifies CASSLMLEDSPLHF.

The chain employs TRBV5-1 and TRBJ1-6; 7 bases match TRBD1. With V trimmed by 3 bases and J by 3 bases, 6 bases remained unmatched. Germline CDR1 is SGHRS and CDR2 is YFSETQ. This CDR3 is built from 16 residues. The CDR3 DNA reads as TGCGCCAGCAGCTCGTCGACAGGGATCTATAATTCACCCCTCCACTTT. Translated: CASSSSTGIYNSPLHF.